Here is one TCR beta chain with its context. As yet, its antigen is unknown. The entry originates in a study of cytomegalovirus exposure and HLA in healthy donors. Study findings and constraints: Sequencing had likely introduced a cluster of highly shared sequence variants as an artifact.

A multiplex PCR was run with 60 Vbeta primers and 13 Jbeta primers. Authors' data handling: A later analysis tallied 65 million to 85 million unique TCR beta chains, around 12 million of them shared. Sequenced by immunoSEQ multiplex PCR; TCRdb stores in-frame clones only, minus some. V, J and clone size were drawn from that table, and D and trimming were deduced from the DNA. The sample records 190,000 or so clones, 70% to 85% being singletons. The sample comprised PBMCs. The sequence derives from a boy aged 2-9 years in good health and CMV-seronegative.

The DNA of the CDR3 is TGTGCCAGCAGCTTCGGGACTAGCGGAAACACAGATACGCAGTATTTT. Its translation: CASSFGTSGNTDTQYF. The V gene is TRBV11-2, the J gene TRBJ2-3, with 11 bases matching TRBD2. The CDR3 extends over 16 amino acids. Germline values: CDR1 SGHAT, CDR2 FQNNGV. Trimming at V came to 3 bases and at J to 2 bases, leaving 4 bases not matched to a gene.